The clone carrying this T cell receptor (beta chain) was counted a few times. Sample-barcoded 5' priming and a J-beta primer mix drove a second PCR of roughly 6 to 12 cycles. In TCRdb, the 5' RACE reads were re-called with MiXCR into one record per CDR3 protein. This table has over 1,500,000 distinct CDR3 sequences, about two fifths appearing once. This sample is drawn from a study of blood T cells in healthy people across ages. Staff drew roughly 10 milliliters of peripheral blood from each donor. The CDR3 runs to 13 residues. Germline lookup yields CDR1 DFQATT and CDR2 SNEGSKA (reference sequence). The germline V and J ends were trimmed by 6 bases and 11 bases, with 22 bases remaining between them.

J is TRBJ1-1 and V is TRBV20-1; D is unresolved. The sequenced sample consisted of blood. The clonotype was recovered from a human donor in good health. The CDR3 loop reads CSAPDNRQGAAFF. In DNA, the CDR3 is TGCAGTGCGCCTGACAATCGCCAAGGAGCGGCTTTCTTT.